This T cell receptor beta chain derives from a study of cytomegalovirus exposure and HLA in healthy donors. About the research overall: Caucasian-associated ancestry cluster membership applied to 75% to 85% of approximately 420 genotyped donors.

Points on this clone: Its antigen is not known.

The PCR made use of 60 Vbeta and 13 Jbeta primers. Data came from immunoSEQ multiplex PCR; TCRdb stores just in-frame clones and leaves some out. The table lists about 130,000 clones, about 73% of them singletons. The germline V gene encodes CDR1 SEHNR and CDR2 FQNEAQ (reference sequence). The V end lost 4 bases, the J end lost 2 bases, and 7 bases lay between the germline ends. The CDR3 sequence is 13 residues long. Points from the study as a whole: Cytomegalovirus-associated TCR beta chains were listed, numbering 150 to 200. It was reportedly the case that the classifier diagnosed cytomegalovirus status with high specificity and sensitivity. V- and J-gene trimming in TCR beta was tied to a missense DCLRE1C variant by an analysis performed later.

The sequence was collected from a woman aged 60-70 years in good health and CMV-seropositive. Material: PBMCs. The chain has TRBV7-9 and TRBJ2-3; D is unclear. The CDR3 is CASSSPITDTQYF. CDR3 coding DNA: TGTGCCAGCAGCTCGCCTATCACAGATACGCAGTATTTT.